These 17 T cell receptor beta chains were all obtained from the same sample, sequenced in a study of blood T cell repertoires in COVID-19 (dated by TCRdb to 2018 to 2020). Receptors were amplified or captured by the immunoSEQ multiplex PCR assay. This immuneACCESS table, as held by TCRdb, lists in-frame sequences with V and J called but not all clones. Of the missing ones, under half trace to an unresolved V gene in checked studies; the others have no known cause. Within this sample are more than 85,000 clones, with 89% of them counted one time only. The ten largest account for around 3.4% of the sample. The material sequenced was peripheral blood. The receptors here all came from a woman in her 70s with acute or convalescent COVID-19.

J is TRBJ2-5 and V is TRBV29-1, with D possibly TRBD1 on 5 matching bases. The CDR3 contains 12 residues. V dropped 7 bases and J dropped 4 bases, with 13 bases sitting between them. Germline V gene sequence: CDR1 SQVTM, CDR2 ANQGSEA. CDR3 DNA sequence: TGCAGCGGTAGAAGGGGTGGAGAGACCCAGTACTTC. The encoded protein is CSGRRGGETQYF. Full variable domain (remainder filled in from reference TRBV29-1 and TRBJ2-5): SAVISQKPSRDICQRGTSLTIQCQVDSQVTMMFWYRQQPGQSLTLIATANQGSEATYESGFVIDKFPISRPNLTFSTLTVSNMSPEDSSIYLCSGRRGGETQYFGPGTRLLVL.

The chain joins TRBV19 to TRBJ1-5; TRBD1 might be the D (6 bases). The CDR3 length is 16 residues. The germline V gene encodes CDR1 LNHDA and CDR2 SQIVND (reference sequence). The V end lost 3 bases, the J end lost 2 bases, and 14 bases lay between the germline ends. Here the CDR3 reads CASSMAGGLGNQPQHF. In nucleotides, the CDR3 is TGTGCCAGTAGTATGGCGGGGGGCTTAGGCAATCAGCCCCAGCATTTT.

This clone has a handful of counts. V usage is TRBV6-1 and J usage is TRBJ2-3, with D unresolved. Trimming shortened V by 3 bases and J by 5 bases, and 18 bases separated the two germline ends. CDR3 size: 16 residues. Per the germline V gene, CDR1 is MNHNS and CDR2 is SASEGT. The CDR3 loop is CASSDNWADWLDTQYF. In DNA form, the CDR3 reads TGTGCCAGCAGTGACAACTGGGCCGATTGGTTAGATACGCAGTATTTT.

CDR3 sequence reads: CASSPANYGYTF. The CDR3 region has the DNA TGTGCCAGCAGTCCGGCTAACTATGGCTACACCTTC. J is TRBJ1-2 and V is TRBV12-3 or TRBV12-4; no clear D gene. The CDR3 has 12 residues. Trimming took off 5 bases at V and 0 bases at J, with 4 bases between the two ends.

This rearrangement joins TRBV10-1 to TRBJ2-1, with 7 bases identical to TRBD1. The germline gives CDR1 WNHNN, CDR2 SYGVQD (reference sequence). There are 14 residues in the CDR3. Losses at the gene ends were 3 bases for V and 5 bases for J; bases not matched to a gene: 4. The CDR3 DNA follows: TGCGCCAGCAGTGACGGGACAGTGCACAATGAGCAGTTCTTC. Residues: CASSDGTVHNEQFF.

The V gene is TRBV27, the J gene TRBJ1-1; D is possibly TRBD1 (5 bases). Germline V lookup: CDR1 MNHEY, CDR2 SMNVEV (reference sequence). Trimming took 2 bases from V and 7 from J, leaving 17 bases between them. CDR3 size: 15 residues. The CDR3 region is CASSLTSSGLNEAFF. DNA of the CDR3: TGTGCCAGCAGTTTAACCTCCTCAGGGTTGAATGAAGCTTTCTTT.

The chain links TRBV28 to TRBJ1-4; D remains unclear. Germline V gene sequence: CDR1 MDHEN, CDR2 SYDVKM. V was cut by 3 bases and J by 3 bases, with 8 bases left in between. The CDR3 consists of 14 residues. CDR3 residues: CASSFYRSNEKLFF. Written as DNA, the CDR3 is TGTGCCAGCAGTTTCTACCGATCTAATGAAAAACTGTTTTTT.

V and J are TRBV5-1 and TRBJ2-5, with 10 bases aligning to TRBD1. V shed 7 bases, J shed 3 bases, and the junction held 9 bases outside the gene matches. Germline CDR1 reads SGHRS; CDR2 reads YFSETQ. The CDR3 is made up of 15 amino acids. Here the CDR3 DNA reads TGCGCCAGCTCAGATGGCGGGACAGGGGAAGAGACCCAGTACTTC. It specifies CASSDGGTGEETQYF.

The chain couples TRBV29-1 to TRBJ1-2, with a tentative D call TRBD1 (5 bases). Trimming cost V 6 bases and J 6 bases, with 17 bases left between them. Germline V gives CDR1 SQVTM, CDR2 ANQGSEA. The CDR3 totals 13 residues. The CDR3 nucleotides read TGCAGCGTCGGGGGACCGCACCCGAATGGCTACACCTTC. It encodes CSVGGPHPNGYTF.

The V call is TRBV7-9, the J call TRBJ1-2; no clear D gene. CDR1 is SEHNR and CDR2 is FQNEAQ in the germline V gene (reference sequence). This CDR3 spans 13 amino acids. V was pared by 2 bases and J by 8 bases, with 12 bases between. CDR3 sequence: CASSLWESGGYTF. CDR3 nucleotides: TGTGCCAGCAGCTTATGGGAATCGGGAGGCTACACCTTC.

As DNA, the CDR3 is TGCGCCAGCAGCTGGCAGGGGGCGGAAAACACTGAAGCTTTCTTT. As protein: CASSWQGAENTEAFF. This chain links TRBV5-1 with TRBJ1-1, with 8 bases matching TRBD1. J was trimmed by 2 bases and V by 3 bases; bases with no gene match: 6. This CDR3 is 15 amino acids long. The germline V gene encodes CDR1 SGHRS and CDR2 YFSETQ.

The chain has TRBV15 and TRBJ2-5; 9 nucleotides line up with TRBD1. The CDR3 runs 15 residues. V shed 6 bases and J 2 bases; nucleotides not matched to a gene: 7. CDR1 LNHNV and CDR2 YYDKDF come from the germline V gene (reference sequence). The CDR3 region has the DNA TGTGCCACCAGGAGGGACAGGGCAGCTCAAGAGACCCAGTACTTC. Translating it yields CATRRDRAAQETQYF.

The chain joins TRBV29-1 to TRBJ2-1, with 9 bases fitting TRBD2. This CDR3 is built from 14 residues. In germline, CDR1 is SQVTM, CDR2 ANQGSEA. Trimming removed 7 bases from V and 7 bases from J; junction bases left unmatched: 11. CDR3 DNA: TGCAGCGCCGATGGCGGGGGGGGGCAGAATGAGCAGTTCTTC. Translation: CSADGGGGQNEQFF.

A single count supports this clone. The rearrangement joins TRBV18 to TRBJ1-1; 7 bases fit TRBD1. CDR1 KGHSH and CDR2 LQKENI come from the germline V gene. The CDR3 sequence is 13 residues long. V shed 3 bases, J shed 13 bases, and the junction held 11 bases outside the gene matches. As DNA, the CDR3 is TGTGCCAGCTCACCCGACAGGGTTGTTAAGGGTTTCTTT. This gives the protein CASSPDRVVKGFF.

This chain uses TRBV7-8 with TRBJ2-3, with a tentative D call TRBD1 (6 bases). Germline loops: CDR1 SGHVS, CDR2 FQNEAQ. The CDR3 is made up of 15 amino acids. Trimming stripped 1 base from V and 4 bases from J, with 12 bases between. CDR3 loop: CASSLGGRWADTQYF. The CDR3 DNA reads as TGTGCCAGCAGCTTAGGGGGGCGTTGGGCAGATACGCAGTATTTT.

This clone has a single count. V and J are TRBV6-4 and TRBJ1-2; TRBD1 is a possible D gene (5 bases). Trimming cost V 4 bases and J 4 bases, with 13 bases left between them. CDR3 length equals 14 residues. The V gene's germline CDR1 is MRHNA and CDR2 SNTAGT. The DNA of the CDR3 is TGTGCCAGCAGTGTCGTCCAGGGTCCCTATGGCTACACCTTC. Translated, it gives CASSVVQGPYGYTF.

This chain connects TRBV11-2 to TRBJ2-2; D call uncertain. The CDR3 length is 14 residues. Per germline, CDR1 SGHAT and CDR2 FQNNGV. V was shortened by 1 base and J by 3 bases, with 6 bases between the two germline ends. The DNA of the CDR3 is TGTGCCAGCAGCTTAGCTCCCTACACCGGGGAGCTGTTTTTT. It yields the protein CASSLAPYTGELFF.